The clone carrying this T cell receptor beta chain showed up just a few times. Trimming took 2 bases from V and 0 from J, leaving 15 bases between them. This CDR3 contains 17 residues. Germline V CDR1 and CDR2: MNHEY, SVGAGI. The sample belongs to a study of T-cell reconstitution after alpha-beta-depleted transplantation in children. Unique molecular identifiers were used in preparing the TCRbeta library. TCRdb analysed the PCR reads with MiXCR anew, one entry per CDR3 protein. This sample has approximately 400,000 distinct CDR3 sequences, with roughly a tenth found just once. The specimen comprised PBMCs from the stem cell graft donor, sampled from the stem cell graft. The chain is built from TRBV6-5 and TRBJ2-3; tentative D call: TRBD1 (5 bases). The TCR was taken from a human donor who donated a stem cell graft to a child with acute myeloid leukemia. The CDR3 reads CASSYAFRASSTDTQYF. In DNA form, the CDR3 reads TGTGCCAGCAGTTACGCGTTCAGGGCTTCTAGCACAGATACGCAGTATTTT.